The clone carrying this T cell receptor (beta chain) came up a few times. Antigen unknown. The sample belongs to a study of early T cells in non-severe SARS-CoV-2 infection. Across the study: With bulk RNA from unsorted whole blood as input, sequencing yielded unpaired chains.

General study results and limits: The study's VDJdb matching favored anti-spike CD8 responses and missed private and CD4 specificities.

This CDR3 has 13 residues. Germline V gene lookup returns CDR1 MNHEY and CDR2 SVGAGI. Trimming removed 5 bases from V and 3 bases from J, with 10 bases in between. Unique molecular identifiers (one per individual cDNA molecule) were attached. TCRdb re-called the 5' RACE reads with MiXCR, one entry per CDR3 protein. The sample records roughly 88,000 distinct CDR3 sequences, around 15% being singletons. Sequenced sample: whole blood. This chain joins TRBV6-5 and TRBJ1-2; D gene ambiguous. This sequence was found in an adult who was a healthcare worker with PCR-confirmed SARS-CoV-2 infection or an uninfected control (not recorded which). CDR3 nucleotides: TGTGCCAGCAGTGTCGGAGAGGACTATGGCTACACCTTC. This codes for CASSVGEDYGYTF.